This TCR beta chain was documented in a study of cytomegalovirus exposure and HLA in healthy donors. Findings and caveats of the study: It is likely that the observed cluster of highly shared sequence variants was a sequencing artifact. Several top significant clusters appeared, in a later analysis, to be linked to common viral pathogens.

As regards this clone: Its antigen is as yet unknown.

Germline CDR1 is KGHSH and CDR2 is LQKENI. CDR3 size: 15 residues. The V gene end was trimmed by 4 bases and the J gene end by 7 bases; junction bases not matched to a gene: 10. Use of 60 Vbeta and 13 Jbeta primers characterized the PCR. The repertoire was sequenced with immunoSEQ multiplex PCR; TCRdb's copy has only in-frame clones and lacks some. The data contain some 140,000 clones, 65% to 80% of them singletons. The records omit this donor's CMV serostatus. The TCR was taken from a human donor in good health. The chain carries TRBV18 and TRBJ1-1; TRBD1 aligns across 9 bases. Sequenced material: PBMCs. CDR3 residues: CASSLPGQGASEAFF. The CDR3, as DNA: TGTGCCAGCTCACTCCCGGGACAGGGTGCGAGTGAAGCTTTCTTT. Looking up the rest from reference TRBV18 and TRBJ1-1 gives the full variable domain: NAGVMQNPRHLVRRRGQEARLRCSPMKGHSHVYWYRQLPEEGLKFMVYLQKENIIDESGMPKERFSAEFPKEGPSILRIQQVVRGDSAAYFCASSLPGQGASEAFFGQGTRLTVV.